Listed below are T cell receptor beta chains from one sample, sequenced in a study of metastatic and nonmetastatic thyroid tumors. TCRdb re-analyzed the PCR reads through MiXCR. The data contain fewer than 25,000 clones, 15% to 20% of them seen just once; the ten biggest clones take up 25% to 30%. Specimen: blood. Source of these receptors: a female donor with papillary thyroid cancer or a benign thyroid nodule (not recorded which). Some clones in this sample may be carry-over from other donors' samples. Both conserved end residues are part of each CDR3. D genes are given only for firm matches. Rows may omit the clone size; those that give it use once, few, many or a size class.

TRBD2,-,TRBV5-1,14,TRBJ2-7,TGCGCCAGCAGCTTAGGAGGCGGGAGCGACGAGCAGTACTTC,CASSLGGGSDEQYF
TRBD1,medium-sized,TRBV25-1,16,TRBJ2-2,TGTGCCAGCAGTGAATCTGGACAGGGTAACACCGGGGAGCTGTTTTTT,CASSESGQGNTGELFF
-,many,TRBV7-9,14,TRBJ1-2,TGTGCCAGCAGCCTGCTTGGGCCCGACTATGGCTACACCTTC,CASSLLGPDYGYTF
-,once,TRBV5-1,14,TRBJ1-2,TGCGCCAGCAGCTTGGCGGCCACCTCGGATGTCTATACCTTC,CASSLAATSDVYTF
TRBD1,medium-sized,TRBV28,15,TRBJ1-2,TGTGCCAGCAGCCCTACCGGGACAGGGGCTTTTGGCTACACCTTC,CASSPTGTGAFGYTF
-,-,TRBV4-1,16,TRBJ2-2,TGCGCCAGCAGCCAAGGCTCACAGCTACTCCCCGGGGAGCTGTTTTTT,CASSQGSQLLPGELFF
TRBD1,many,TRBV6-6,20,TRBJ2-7,TGTGCCAGCAGTACCAACCTTGTCGGCTCGGGACAGGGGGCACCCTACGAGCAGTACTTC,CASSTNLVGSGQGAPYEQYF
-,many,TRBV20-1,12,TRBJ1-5,TGCAGTGCCGCGACAGTCAATCAGCCCCAGCATTTT,CSAATVNQPQHF
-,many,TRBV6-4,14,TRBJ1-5,TGTGCCAGCAGTGAGGGATATAGCAATCAGCCCCAGCATTTT,CASSEGYSNQPQHF
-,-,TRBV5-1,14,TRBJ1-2,TGCGCCAGCAATCCTACAGGTGGCAACTATGGCTACACCTTC,CASNPTGGNYGYTF
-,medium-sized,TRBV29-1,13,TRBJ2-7,TGCAGCGTTGAAGGTTTGGGCGACTACGAGCAGTACTTC,CSVEGLGDYEQYF
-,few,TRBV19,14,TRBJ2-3,TGTGCCAGTAGGCTGATCCACACCACAGATACGCAGTATTTT,CASRLIHTTDTQYF
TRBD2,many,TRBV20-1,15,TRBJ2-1,TGCAGTGCTAGAGGGCGGGGGGGCCTCCGGAATGAGCAGTTCTTC,CSARGRGGLRNEQFF
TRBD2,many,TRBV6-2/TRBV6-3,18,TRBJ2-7,TGTGCCAGCAGCTTTATCCCGGGACTAGCGGAGAGCTCCTACGAGCAGTACTTC,CASSFIPGLAESSYEQYF
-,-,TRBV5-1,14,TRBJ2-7,TGCGCCAGCAGCATTGGACAGATTTCCTACGAGCAGTACTTC,CASSIGQISYEQYF
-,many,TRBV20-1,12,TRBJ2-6,TGCAGTGCCTCATCTGGGGCCAACGTCCTGACTTTC,CSASSGANVLTF
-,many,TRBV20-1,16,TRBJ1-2,TGCAGTGCTAGAGGAGGCCGGGCAGAGAATAACTATGGCTACACCTTC,CSARGGRAENNYGYTF
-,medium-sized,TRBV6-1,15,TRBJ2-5,TGTGCCAGCAGTTTCAAGACAGGCCCCCGGGAGACCCAGTACTTC,CASSFKTGPRETQYF
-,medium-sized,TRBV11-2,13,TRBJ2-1,TGTGCCAGCAGCTCCGAGGAGGGGTCTAGCAAGTTCTTC,CASSSEEGSSKFF
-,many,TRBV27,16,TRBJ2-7,TGTGCCAGCAGCCCCAGTGTTCCCCAACTGGTTTACGAGCAGTACTTC,CASSPSVPQLVYEQYF
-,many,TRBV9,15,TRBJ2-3,TGTGCCAGCAGCGTAGGTTGGGGGAGCACAGATACGCAGTATTTT,CASSVGWGSTDTQYF
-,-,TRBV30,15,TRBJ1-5,TGTGCCTGGACTCGACAAGGGGGAGGTAATCAGCCCCAGCATTTT,CAWTRQGGGNQPQHF
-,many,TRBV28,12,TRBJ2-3,TGTGCCATCGCTTCCAACACAGATACGCAGTATTTT,CAIASNTDTQYF
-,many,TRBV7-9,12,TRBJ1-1,TGTGCCAGCAGCTGGATGAACACTGAAGCTTTCTTT,CASSWMNTEAFF
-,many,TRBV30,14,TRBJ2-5,TGTGCCTGGAGTGTAAGTGGGGGACAAGAGACCCAGTACTTC,CAWSVSGGQETQYF
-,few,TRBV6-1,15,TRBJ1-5,TGTGCCAGCAGCCCCGGGTCAGGGGATTTTCAGACCAAGCATTTT,CASSPGSGDFQTKHF
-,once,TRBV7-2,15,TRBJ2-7,TGTGCCAGCAGCTTAGCTTGGGGGACCACTTACGAGCAGTACTTC,CASSLAWGTTYEQYF
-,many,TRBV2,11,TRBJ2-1,TGTGCCAGCCACTGGGACAATGAGCAGTTCTTC,CASHWDNEQFF
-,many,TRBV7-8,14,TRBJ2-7,TGTGCCAGCAGCCGCGACAGGAGCTCCTACGAGCAGTACTTC,CASSRDRSSYEQYF
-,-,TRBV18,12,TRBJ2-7,TGTGCCAGCTCACCGGACAGCGGCGAGCAGTACTTC,CASSPDSGEQYF
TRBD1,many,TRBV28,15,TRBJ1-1,TGTGCCAGCAGTCCAAAGGACAGGGATGACACTGAAGCTTTCTTT,CASSPKDRDDTEAFF
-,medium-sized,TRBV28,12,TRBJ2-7,TGTGCCAGCAGTTTAAACGCCTACGAGCAGTACTTC,CASSLNAYEQYF
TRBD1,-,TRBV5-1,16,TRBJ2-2,TGCACCAGCATAAAGGACAGGGTCGAGAACACCGGTGAGCTGTTTTTT,CTSIKDRVENTGELFF
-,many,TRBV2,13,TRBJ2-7,TGTGCCAGCAGTGTTGTACGATCCTACGAGCAGTACTTC,CASSVVRSYEQYF
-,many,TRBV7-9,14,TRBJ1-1,TGTGCCAGCAGCGGAGGGGTGCGGGGGACTGAAGCTTTCTTT,CASSGGVRGTEAFF